The 23 T cell receptor beta chains below all came from one sample that was sequenced in a study of blood T cells in healthy people across ages. Sample-barcoded 5' priming and a J-beta primer mix drove a second PCR of roughly 6 to 12 cycles. TCRdb re-analysed the 5' RACE reads in MiXCR, keeping a single row per CDR3 protein. The sample has 850,000 or so distinct CDR3 sequences, more than 25% seen once. What was sequenced was blood. All receptors derive from a woman aged 80 or older in good health.

This clonotype appeared many times. The chain has TRBV7-2 and TRBJ1-1; D unclear. Looked up from germline, CDR1 is SGHTA and CDR2 is FQGNSA. CDR3 size: 13 residues. The V end was cut by 2 bases, the J end by 1 base, with 5 bases between. The CDR3 nucleotides read TGTGCCAGCAGCTTAATAAGGAACACTGAAGCTTTCTTT. This sequence encodes CASSLIRNTEAFF.

This clonotype came up many times. This chain connects TRBV12-3 or TRBV12-4 to TRBJ2-1; D remains unclear. Deletions cut 4 bases from V and 7 bases from J, with 11 bases between. This CDR3 contains 13 residues. CDR3 loop: CASSWSNDNEQFF. CDR3 bases: TGTGCCAGCAGTTGGTCGAATGATAATGAGCAGTTCTTC.

This clonotype has at least ten counts. The chain's CDR3 is CSVVGGGQEFYGYTF. The CDR3 DNA reads TGCAGCGTTGTTGGAGGGGGGCAAGAATTCTATGGCTACACCTTC. The chain employs TRBV29-1 and TRBJ1-2; TRBD1 is a possible D gene (6 bases). In germline, CDR1 is SQVTM, CDR2 ANQGSEA. V was clipped by 4 bases and J by 4 bases, with 19 bases between them. The CDR3 contains 15 residues. The full variable domain, in which reference TRBV29-1 and TRBJ1-2 provide the parts outside the CDR3, is SAVISQKPSRDICQRGTSLTIQCQVDSQVTMMFWYRQQPGQSLTLIATANQGSEATYESGFVIDKFPISRPNLTFSTLTVSNMSPEDSSIYLCSVVGGGQEFYGYTFGSGTRLTVV.

DNA for the CDR3: TGTGCCAGCAGTTCCCCCGGACGAGCAAACACAGATACGCAGTATTTT. Translated, it gives CASSSPGRANTDTQYF. J is TRBJ2-3 and V is TRBV28; D remains unclear. Germline loops: CDR1 MDHEN, CDR2 SYDVKM. The CDR3 is made up of 16 amino acids. V was trimmed by 4 bases and J by 2 bases, leaving 16 bases between them.

This clonotype was recorded at least ten times. V usage is TRBV21-1 and J usage is TRBJ2-1. TRBV21-1 is reported as a pseudogene. The CDR3 covers 14 residues. The CDR3 DNA sequence: TGTGCCAGCAGCAAAGACGGAGAGAACAATGAGCAGTTCTTC. This sequence encodes CASSKDGENNEQFF.

This clonotype was counted ten times or more. The rearrangement links TRBV12-3 or TRBV12-4 to TRBJ1-1, with 7 positions matching TRBD1. After removal of 6 bases from V and 0 bases from J, the junction contained 7 bases not matched to a gene. CDR3 length: 15 amino acids. CDR3 in DNA: TGTGCCAGCAGAGCAACCGGGACAGTGAACACTGAAGCTTTCTTT. Encoded protein: CASRATGTVNTEAFF.

The rearrangement uses TRBV18 and TRBJ2-5; D gene unclear. Germline V lookup: CDR1 KGHSH, CDR2 LQKENI. Trimming pared 0 bases from V and 2 bases from J, leaving 7 bases between. The CDR3 loop spans 14 amino acids. Here the CDR3 reads CASSPPLLQETQYF. The CDR3 DNA is TGTGCCAGCTCACCACCGCTCCTGCAAGAGACCCAGTACTTC.

The CDR3 is CASSSTGLAVGPDTQYF. DNA of the CDR3: TGTGCCAGCAGTTCGACGGGACTAGCAGTGGGGCCAGATACGCAGTATTTT. The chain links TRBV12-3 or TRBV12-4 to TRBJ2-3; 9 bases line up with TRBD2. With V trimmed by 4 bases and J by 4 bases, 12 bases remained unmatched. This CDR3 has 17 amino acids.

This clonotype came up many times. The chain combines TRBV5-1 with TRBJ2-1, with D possibly being TRBD1 (6 bases). The V and J ends lost 2 bases and 0 bases respectively, with 12 bases between them. Germline CDR1 and CDR2: SGHRS and YFSETQ. This CDR3 region has 16 residues. CDR3 sequence reads: CASSFPTGYSYNEQFF. CDR3 coding DNA: TGCGCCAGCAGCTTCCCGACAGGTTACTCCTACAATGAGCAGTTCTTC.

This clonotype has ten or more counts. The chain couples TRBV7-2 to TRBJ2-1; 14 positions match TRBD2. The V gene's germline CDR1 is SGHTA and CDR2 FQGNSA. Germline trimming cut 0 bases from V and 8 bases from J; bases unmatched to any gene: 9. The CDR3 covers 18 residues. CDR3 in amino acids: CASSLALSTSGGAYEQFF. The CDR3 DNA reads as TGTGCCAGCAGCTTAGCGCTTTCGACTAGCGGGGGGGCATATGAGCAGTTCTTC.

The CDR3 reads CASSRRRGGYNEQFF. The CDR3 nucleotides read TGTGCCAGCAGCCGCCGGCGGGGGGGCTACAATGAGCAGTTCTTC. The chain links TRBV7-2 to TRBJ2-1; 9 nucleotides align to TRBD2. The germline CDR1 and CDR2 sequences are SGHTA and FQGNSA. This CDR3 is 15 amino acids long. J gave up 3 bases and V 5 bases, and 5 bases lay outside the gene matches.

This clonotype appeared many times. The rearrangement uses TRBV20-1 and TRBJ2-7; 9 bases fit TRBD2. The V gene's germline CDR1 is DFQATT and CDR2 SNEGSKA (reference sequence). The CDR3 consists of 13 residues. The ends lost 5 bases at V and 0 bases at J; junction bases unmatched: 2. For the CDR3, the DNA is TGCAGTGCTTATAGCGGGAGCTCCTACGAGCAGTACTTC. This gives the protein CSAYSGSSYEQYF.

This clonotype was counted at least ten times. The rearrangement joins TRBV9 to TRBJ2-1; D is perhaps TRBD1 (5 bases). Germline CDR1 and CDR2: SGDLS and YYNGEE. Deletions cut 1 base from V and 8 bases from J, with 16 bases between. The CDR3 consists of 15 residues. The CDR3 sequence: CASSVMLLGVDEQFF. As DNA, the CDR3 is TGTGCCAGCAGCGTAATGCTTCTAGGGGTCGATGAGCAGTTCTTC.

This clonotype has a handful of counts. The rearrangement joins TRBV20-1 to TRBJ1-4; possibly TRBD1 for D (5 bases). Trimming cost V 4 bases and J 3 bases, with 9 bases left between them. Germline V CDR1 and CDR2: DFQATT, SNEGSKA (reference sequence). The CDR3 spans 13 residues. CDR3 loop: CSANGGPNEKLFF. CDR3 nucleotide sequence: TGCAGTGCTAATGGGGGACCTAATGAAAAACTGTTTTTT.

Many counts were recorded for this clonotype. The chain links TRBV12-3 or TRBV12-4 to TRBJ1-1, with D maybe TRBD1 (5 bases). The CDR3 has 14 amino acids. Trimming took off 5 bases at V and 4 bases at J, with 14 bases between the two ends. The CDR3 protein is CASSPRGGFTEAFF. Here the CDR3 DNA reads TGTGCCAGCAGTCCTAGGGGTGGGTTCACTGAAGCTTTCTTT.

Concerning this clonotype itself: At one of its ends the junction is not consistent with the germline gene, which may arise from a read error. The chain is built from TRBV12-3 or TRBV12-4 and TRBJ2-2; 9 nucleotides align to TRBD1. The CDR3 consists of 16 residues. This CDR3 reads CASRRAGTGSTGERFF. Here the CDR3 DNA reads TGTGCCAGCCGACGGGCCGGGACAGGGAGCACCGGGGAGCGGTTTTTT.

This clonotype was seen ten or more times. The rearrangement uses TRBV20-1 and TRBJ2-5; 11 positions match TRBD2. CDR1 is DFQATT, CDR2 SNEGSKA, per germline (reference sequence). Trimming removed 8 bases from V and 5 bases from J; junction bases left unmatched: 10. The CDR3 length is 14 residues. The CDR3: CSSIAGGLGETQYF. The CDR3 DNA reads TGCAGTAGTATAGCGGGGGGGCTCGGGGAGACCCAGTACTTC.

The rearrangement links TRBV5-1 to TRBJ2-5; 8 nucleotides agree with TRBD2. This CDR3 region has 14 residues. From germline, CDR1 is SGHRS and CDR2 YFSETQ. V gave up 3 bases and J gave up 4 bases; unmatched junction bases: 5. CDR3 loop: CASSWPGGLETQYF. In DNA, the CDR3 is TGCGCCAGCAGCTGGCCGGGGGGGCTAGAGACCCAGTACTTC.

CDR3 residues: CASSLYGTASGETQYF. The CDR3 coding sequence is TGCGCCAGCAGCTTGTATGGGACAGCGAGCGGGGAGACCCAGTACTTC. V gene TRBV5-1 combines with J gene TRBJ2-5, with D possibly being TRBD1 (7 bases). The CDR3 has 16 amino acids. Germline values: CDR1 SGHRS, CDR2 YFSETQ. V lost 1 base and J lost 5, with 18 bases in between.

This clonotype was counted at least ten times. The rearrangement uses TRBV20-1 and TRBJ2-7, with D perhaps TRBD1 or TRBD2 (5 bases each). The germline V gene has CDR1 DFQATT and CDR2 SNEGSKA (reference sequence). This CDR3 has 15 residues. V lost 3 bases and J lost 2, with 17 bases in between. The CDR3 spells CSASLPEEGPYEQYF. CDR3 in DNA: TGCAGTGCTAGTTTACCAGAAGAGGGGCCCTACGAGCAGTACTTC.

V gene TRBV6-2 or TRBV6-3 combines with J gene TRBJ1-2; 8 bases agree with TRBD1. The CDR3 covers 14 residues. Germline V gives CDR1 MNHEY, CDR2 SVGEGT. Trimming took 2 bases from V and 6 from J; bases not matched to a gene: 5. CDR3 amino acids: CASSYRTGYNGYTF. CDR3 DNA: TGTGCCAGCAGTTACAGGACAGGGTACAATGGCTACACCTTC.

This clonotype was observed a handful of times. The chain joins TRBV7-9 to TRBJ1-6; D possibly corresponds to TRBD1 (6 bases). V lost 5 bases and J 5 bases, leaving 16 bases between the germline ends. Germline values: CDR1 SEHNR, CDR2 FQNEAQ (reference sequence). This CDR3 contains 16 residues. CDR3 nucleotides: TGTGCCAGCAGCGTAGGAGAAAGGGGGGATAATTCACCCCTCCACTTT. This codes for CASSVGERGDNSPLHF.

This clonotype was counted many times. The J gene is TRBJ2-1, the V gene TRBV12-3 or TRBV12-4, with D possibly being TRBD2 (5 bases). The V end lost 0 bases, the J end lost 5 bases, and 17 bases lay between the germline ends. CDR3 length: 17 residues. The CDR3 nucleotides read TGTGCCAGCAGTTTAGCGGCGTCCCCGGGGAGACACAATGAGCAGTTCTTC. This encodes CASSLAASPGRHNEQFF.